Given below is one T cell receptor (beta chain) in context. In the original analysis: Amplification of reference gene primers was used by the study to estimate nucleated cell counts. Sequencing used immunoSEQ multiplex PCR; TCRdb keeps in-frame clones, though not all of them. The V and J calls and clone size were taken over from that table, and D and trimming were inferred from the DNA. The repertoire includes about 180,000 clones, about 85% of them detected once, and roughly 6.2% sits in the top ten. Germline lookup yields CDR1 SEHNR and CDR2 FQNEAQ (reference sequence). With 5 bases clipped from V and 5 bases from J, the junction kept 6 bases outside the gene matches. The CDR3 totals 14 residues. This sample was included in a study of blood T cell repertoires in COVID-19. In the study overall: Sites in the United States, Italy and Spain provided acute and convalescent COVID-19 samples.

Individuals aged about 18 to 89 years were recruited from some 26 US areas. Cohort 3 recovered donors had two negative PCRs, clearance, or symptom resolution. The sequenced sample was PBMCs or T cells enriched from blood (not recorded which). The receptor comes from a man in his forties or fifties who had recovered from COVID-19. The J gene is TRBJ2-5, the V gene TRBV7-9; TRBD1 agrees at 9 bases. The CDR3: CASSKGQGGETQYF. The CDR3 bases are TGTGCCAGCAGCAAGGGACAGGGAGGGGAGACCCAGTACTTC.